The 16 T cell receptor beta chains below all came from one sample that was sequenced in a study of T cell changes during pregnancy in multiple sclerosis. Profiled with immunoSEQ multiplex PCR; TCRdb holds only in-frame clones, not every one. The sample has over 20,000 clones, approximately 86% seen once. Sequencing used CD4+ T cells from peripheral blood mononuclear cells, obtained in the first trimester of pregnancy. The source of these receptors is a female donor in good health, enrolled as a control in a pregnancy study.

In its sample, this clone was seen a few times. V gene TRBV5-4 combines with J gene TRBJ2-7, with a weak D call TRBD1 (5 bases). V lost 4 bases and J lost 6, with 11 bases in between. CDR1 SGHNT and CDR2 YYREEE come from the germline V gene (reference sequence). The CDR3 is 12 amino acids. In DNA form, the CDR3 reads TGTGCCAGCAGCAGGACAAATCGCGAGCAGTACTTC. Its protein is CASSRTNREQYF.

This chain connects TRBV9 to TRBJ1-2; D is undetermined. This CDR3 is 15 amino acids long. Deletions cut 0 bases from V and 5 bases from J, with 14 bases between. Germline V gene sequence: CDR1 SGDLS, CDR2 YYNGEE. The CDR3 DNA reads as TGTGCCAGCAGCGTAGGGGTCAAGGAGCCATATGGCTACACCTTC. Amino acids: CASSVGVKEPYGYTF.

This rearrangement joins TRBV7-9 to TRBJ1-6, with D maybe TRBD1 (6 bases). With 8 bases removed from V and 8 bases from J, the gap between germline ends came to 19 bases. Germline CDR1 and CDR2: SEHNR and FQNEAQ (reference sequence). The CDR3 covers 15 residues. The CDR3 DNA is TGTGCCAGCTTGGGGGCTTCCCCCGACCATTCACCCCTCCACTTT. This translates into CASLGASPDHSPLHF.

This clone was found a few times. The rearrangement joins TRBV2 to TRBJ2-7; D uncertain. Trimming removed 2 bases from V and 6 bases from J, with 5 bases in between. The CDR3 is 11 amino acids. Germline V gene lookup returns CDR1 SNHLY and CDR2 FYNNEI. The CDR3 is CASSEYSEQYF. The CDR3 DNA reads TGTGCCAGCAGTGAATACAGCGAGCAGTACTTC.

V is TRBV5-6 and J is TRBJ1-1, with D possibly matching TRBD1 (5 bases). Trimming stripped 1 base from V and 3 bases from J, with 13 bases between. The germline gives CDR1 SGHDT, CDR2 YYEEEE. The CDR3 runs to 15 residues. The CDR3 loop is CASSLYGRVDTEAFF. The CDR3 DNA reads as TGTGCCAGCAGCTTGTACGGCAGGGTCGACACTGAAGCTTTCTTT.

The CDR3 reads CASSSTGAKNIQYF. CDR3 bases: TGTGCCAGTAGCTCGACAGGAGCCAAAAACATTCAGTACTTC. The rearrangement uses TRBV19 and TRBJ2-4, with D maybe TRBD1 (6 bases). Germline lookup yields CDR1 LNHDA and CDR2 SQIVND (reference sequence). V dropped 6 bases and J dropped 0 bases, with 9 bases sitting between them. CDR3 length equals 14 residues.

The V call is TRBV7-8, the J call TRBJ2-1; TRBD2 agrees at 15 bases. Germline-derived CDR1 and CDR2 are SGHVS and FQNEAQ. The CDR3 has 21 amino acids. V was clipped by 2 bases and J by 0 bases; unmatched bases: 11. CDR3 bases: TGTGCCAGCAGCTTACTACCAGGGACTAGCGGGAGGACTAGCTCCTACAATGAGCAGTTCTTC. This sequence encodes CASSLLPGTSGRTSSYNEQFF. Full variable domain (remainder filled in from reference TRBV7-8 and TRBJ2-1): GAGVSQSPRYKVAKRGQDVALRCDPISGHVSLFWYQQALGQGPEFLTYFQNEAQLDKSGLPSDRFFAERPEGSVSTLKIQRTQQEDSAVYLCASSLLPGTSGRTSSYNEQFFGPGTRLTVL.

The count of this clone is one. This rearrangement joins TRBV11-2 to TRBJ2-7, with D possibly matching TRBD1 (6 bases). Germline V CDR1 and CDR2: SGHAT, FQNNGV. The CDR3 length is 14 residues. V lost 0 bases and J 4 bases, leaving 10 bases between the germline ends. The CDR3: CASSLDGQNYEQYF. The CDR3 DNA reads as TGTGCCAGCAGCTTAGATGGACAGAATTACGAGCAGTACTTC.

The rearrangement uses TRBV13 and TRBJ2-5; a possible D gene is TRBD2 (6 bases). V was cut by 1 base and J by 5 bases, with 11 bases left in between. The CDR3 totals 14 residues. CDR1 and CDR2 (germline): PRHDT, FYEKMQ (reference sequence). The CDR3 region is CASSLAGVAETQYF. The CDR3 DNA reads TGTGCCAGCAGCTTAGCGGGGGTGGCGGAGACCCAGTACTTC.

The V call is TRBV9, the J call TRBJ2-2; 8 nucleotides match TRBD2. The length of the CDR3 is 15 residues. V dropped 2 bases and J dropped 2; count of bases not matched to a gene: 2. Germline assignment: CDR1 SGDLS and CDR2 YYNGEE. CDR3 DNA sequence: TGTGCCAGCAGCGTTAGCGGGAAAAACACCGGGGAGCTGTTTTTT. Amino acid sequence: CASSVSGKNTGELFF.

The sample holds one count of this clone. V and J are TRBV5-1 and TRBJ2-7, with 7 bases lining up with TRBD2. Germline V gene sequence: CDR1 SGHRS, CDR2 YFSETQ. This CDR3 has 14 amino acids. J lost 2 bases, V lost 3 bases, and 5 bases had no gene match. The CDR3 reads CASSWGGATYEQYF. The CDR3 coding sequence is TGCGCCAGCAGCTGGGGAGGGGCTACCTACGAGCAGTACTTC.

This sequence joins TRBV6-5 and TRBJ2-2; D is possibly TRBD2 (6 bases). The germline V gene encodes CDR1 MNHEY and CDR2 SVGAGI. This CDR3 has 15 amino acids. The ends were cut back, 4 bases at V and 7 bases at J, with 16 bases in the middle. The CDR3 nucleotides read TGTGCCAGCAGTTCCCCCGGAGGGTTGGACGGGGAGCTGTTTTTT. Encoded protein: CASSSPGGLDGELFF.

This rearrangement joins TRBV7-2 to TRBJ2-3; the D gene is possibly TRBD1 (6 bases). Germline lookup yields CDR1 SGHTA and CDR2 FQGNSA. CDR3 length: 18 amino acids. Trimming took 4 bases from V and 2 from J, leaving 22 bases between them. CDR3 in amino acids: CASSSYRVLTLVTDTQYF. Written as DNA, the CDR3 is TGTGCCAGCAGCTCCTACAGGGTACTCACCCTCGTCACAGATACGCAGTATTTT.

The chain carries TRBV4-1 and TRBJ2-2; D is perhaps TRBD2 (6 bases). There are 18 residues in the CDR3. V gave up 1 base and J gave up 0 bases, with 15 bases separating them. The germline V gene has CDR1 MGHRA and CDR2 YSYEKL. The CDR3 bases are TGCGCCAGCAGCCAAGGAGGCCGCGGGGACCCGAACACCGGGGAGCTGTTTTTT. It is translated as CASSQGGRGDPNTGELFF.

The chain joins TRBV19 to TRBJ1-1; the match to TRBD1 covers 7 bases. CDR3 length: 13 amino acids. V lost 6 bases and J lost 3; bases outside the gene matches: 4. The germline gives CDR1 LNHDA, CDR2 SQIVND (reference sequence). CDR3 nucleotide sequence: TGTGCCAGTAGGACAGGGCGGGACACTGAAGCTTTCTTT. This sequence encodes CASRTGRDTEAFF.

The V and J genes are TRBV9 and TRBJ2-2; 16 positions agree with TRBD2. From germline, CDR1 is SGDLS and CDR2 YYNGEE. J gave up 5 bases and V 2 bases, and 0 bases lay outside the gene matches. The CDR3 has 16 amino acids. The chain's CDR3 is CASSVGLAGGTGELFF. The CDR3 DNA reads TGTGCCAGCAGCGTGGGACTAGCGGGGGGGACCGGGGAGCTGTTTTTT.